Listed here are 14 T cell receptor beta chains from one sample, sequenced in a study of blood T cell repertoires in COVID-19. TCRdb's table, derived via immunoSEQ multiplex PCR, lists solely in-frame clones and lacks some. The table records 100,000 to 150,000 clones, roughly 86% of them present only once. Sequencing was done on a sample of peripheral blood. The receptors shown here come from a woman aged 55-70 years with acute or convalescent COVID-19.

The V gene is TRBV5-1, the J gene TRBJ1-4, with 9 bases identical to TRBD1. The germline CDR1 and CDR2 sequences are SGHRS and YFSETQ. The CDR3 is made up of 16 amino acids. With V trimmed by 5 bases and J by 2 bases, 7 bases remained unmatched. The CDR3 nucleotides read TGCGCCAGCAGGCCGGGACAGGGAACTACTAATGAAAAACTGTTTTTT. Protein sequence: CASRPGQGTTNEKLFF. The complete variable domain, with remaining parts taken from reference TRBV5-1 and TRBJ1-4, reads KAGVTQTPRYLIKTRGQQVTLSCSPISGHRSVSWYQQTPGQGLQFLFEYFSETQRNKGNFPGRFSGRQFSNSRSEMNVSTLELGDSALYLCASRPGQGTTNEKLFFGSGTQLSVL.

This chain connects TRBV9 to TRBJ1-1, with TRBD1 matching 11 bases. The CDR3 runs 14 residues. CDR1 is SGDLS, CDR2 YYNGEE, per germline. With 3 bases clipped from V and 5 bases from J, the junction kept 3 bases outside the gene matches. The CDR3 nucleotides read TGTGCCAGCAGCGCCGGGACAGGGGGAACTGAAGCTTTCTTT. Its protein product is CASSAGTGGTEAFF.

The chain couples TRBV28 to TRBJ2-4, with TRBD2 matching 8 bases. The CDR3 sequence is 16 residues long. The germline V gene has CDR1 MDHEN and CDR2 SYDVKM. Trimming took 5 bases from V and 0 from J; bases not matched to a gene: 6. CDR3 in amino acids: CASSGSGGIAKNIQYF. The DNA of the CDR3 is TGTGCCAGCAGTGGCTCGGGAGGGATAGCCAAAAACATTCAGTACTTC.

The chain links TRBV27 to TRBJ2-3; TRBD2 might be the D (6 bases). The CDR3 consists of 14 residues. V was shortened by 6 bases and J by 7 bases, with 17 bases between the two germline ends. Germline V gives CDR1 MNHEY, CDR2 SMNVEV (reference sequence). This CDR3 is CASSRDLYKNTQYF. CDR3 nucleotides: TGTGCCAGCAGCCGGGACTTATACAAGAATACGCAGTATTTT.

The chain uses TRBV11-2 and TRBJ2-1; D ambiguous. This CDR3 has 11 amino acids. V lost 6 bases and J 7 bases, leaving 7 bases between the germline ends. Germline lookup yields CDR1 SGHAT and CDR2 FQNNGV. Here the CDR3 reads CASRHYNEQFF. The CDR3 DNA reads as TGTGCCAGCAGGCACTATAATGAGCAGTTCTTC.

The gene calls are TRBV19 and TRBJ2-4, with D perhaps TRBD2 (7 bases). CDR1 is LNHDA, CDR2 SQIVND, per germline (reference sequence). The CDR3 is 19 amino acids. V lost 4 bases and J lost 0, with 22 bases in between. CDR3 sequence: CASSTTLGGEGLAKNIQYF. Written as DNA, the CDR3 is TGTGCCAGTAGTACAACCTTAGGGGGGGAAGGCTTAGCCAAAAACATTCAGTACTTC.

The rearrangement uses TRBV28 and TRBJ1-2, with D possibly TRBD1 on 5 matching bases. CDR1 and CDR2 (germline): MDHEN, SYDVKM. CDR3 length: 13 residues. V lost 5 bases, J lost 8 bases, and 15 bases lay in between. In DNA, the CDR3 is TGTGCCAGCAGTCAAGAGGACATTAACGGCTACACCTTC. Translation: CASSQEDINGYTF.

The chain links TRBV11-3 to TRBJ2-3; 12 nucleotides match TRBD2. V shed 11 bases, J shed 6 bases, and the junction held 9 bases outside the gene matches. Germline V lookup: CDR1 SGHNT, CDR2 YENEEA. This CDR3 is built from 14 residues. CDR3 amino acids: CAGWLAGGPDTQYF. CDR3 bases: TGTGCCGGCTGGCTAGCGGGAGGGCCGGATACGCAGTATTTT.

This chain joins TRBV18 and TRBJ1-2, with 8 bases matching TRBD1. CDR1 and CDR2 from the germline V gene are KGHSH and LQKENI. The CDR3 loop spans 15 amino acids. V trimming: 5 bases; J trimming: 7 bases; junction bases outside the gene matches: 12. CDR3 amino acids: CASSAQGANLGGYTF. In nucleotides, the CDR3 is TGTGCCAGCTCAGCCCAGGGGGCGAATCTTGGTGGCTACACCTTC.

The rearrangement uses TRBV7-9 and TRBJ2-5, with TRBD2 matching 13 bases. The CDR3 runs to 16 residues. V was clipped by 2 bases and J by 2 bases; unmatched bases: 2. CDR1 is SEHNR, CDR2 FQNEAQ, per germline (reference sequence). The CDR3 region has the DNA TGTGCCAGCAGCTTAAGACTAGCGGGAGGACAAGAGACCCAGTACTTC. Amino acids: CASSLRLAGGQETQYF.

This chain links TRBV19 with TRBJ2-7, with 8 positions matching TRBD2. The V gene end was trimmed by 6 bases and the J gene end by 6 bases; junction bases not matched to a gene: 10. Germline CDR1 is LNHDA and CDR2 is SQIVND (reference sequence). This CDR3 contains 14 residues. CDR3 nucleotide sequence: TGTGCCAGTAGCCTCGGACTAGCCTTCGTCGAGCAGTACTTC. This gives the protein CASSLGLAFVEQYF.

J is TRBJ1-3 and V is TRBV5-1; 9 nucleotides align to TRBD1. With 5 bases clipped from V and 4 bases from J, the junction kept 7 bases outside the gene matches. Germline V gene sequence: CDR1 SGHRS, CDR2 YFSETQ. This CDR3 contains 15 residues. As DNA, the CDR3 is TGCGCCAGCAGGGCTCCGGGACAGGGAGGAAACACCATATATTTT. The encoded protein is CASRAPGQGGNTIYF.

The chain uses TRBV6-5 and TRBJ2-7, with 8 bases aligning to TRBD2. After removal of 5 bases from V and 3 bases from J, the junction contained 3 bases not matched to a gene. Germline CDR1 MNHEY, CDR2 SVGAGI. CDR3 length: 13 amino acids. The CDR3 coding sequence is TGTGCCAGCAGTAAGCGGGAGAGCTACGAGCAGTACTTC. Translation: CASSKRESYEQYF.

The chain carries TRBV6-1 and TRBJ1-2; D perhaps matches TRBD1 (6 bases). V dropped 2 bases and J dropped 8 bases, with 12 bases sitting between them. Germline V gene lookup returns CDR1 MNHNS and CDR2 SASEGT. The CDR3 is 13 amino acids. CDR3 nucleotides: TGTGCCAGCAGTGAACCTCCCGGACAGGGCTACACCTTC. Translated: CASSEPPGQGYTF.